This passage covers 21 T cell receptor beta chains from one sample sequenced in a study of Ad26.COV2.S vaccination and SARS-CoV-2 variants. Sequencing used immunoSEQ multiplex PCR; TCRdb keeps in-frame clones, though not all of them. The repertoire has under 150,000 clones, roughly 88% of them found once; the top ten carry about 5%. The source material was peripheral blood, sampled after recovery from COVID-19. The receptor source for this set is a human donor who had recovered from COVID-19.

The V call is TRBV7-9, the J call TRBJ2-3, with 7 bases matching TRBD2. The CDR3 is 15 residues long. V was clipped by 5 bases and J by 1 base; unmatched bases: 6. The germline V gene encodes CDR1 SEHNR and CDR2 FQNEAQ (reference sequence). The CDR3 region has the DNA TGTGCCAGCAGCCCCATGGGGGGGGGCACAGATACGCAGTATTTT. Translated: CASSPMGGGTDTQYF.

V usage is TRBV13 and J usage is TRBJ2-7; TRBD2 might be the D (7 bases). The CDR3 runs 15 residues. Deletions cut 0 bases from V and 6 bases from J, with 15 bases between. Germline loops: CDR1 PRHDT, CDR2 FYEKMQ (reference sequence). CDR3: CASSLGGGGPGEQYF. The DNA for the CDR3 is TGTGCCAGCAGCTTAGGAGGGGGGGGGCCCGGCGAGCAGTACTTC.

The rearrangement uses TRBV4-3 and TRBJ2-1; no clear D. Trimming cost V 1 base and J 0 bases, with 7 bases left between them. CDR1 is LGHNA, CDR2 YSLEER, per germline. The length of the CDR3 is 15 residues. CDR3 amino acids: CASSQVASSYNEQFF. CDR3 DNA: TGCGCCAGCAGCCAAGTGGCGAGCTCCTACAATGAGCAGTTCTTC.

The chain has TRBV18 and TRBJ1-1, with a tentative D call TRBD1 (6 bases). The CDR3 sequence is 14 residues long. Germline V lookup: CDR1 KGHSH, CDR2 LQKENI. V was pared by 2 bases and J by 3 bases, with 10 bases between. CDR3 bases: TGTGCCAGCTCACCAGACTGGGGGCACACTGAAGCTTTCTTT. Protein sequence: CASSPDWGHTEAFF.

This rearrangement joins TRBV14 to TRBJ1-1; D remains unclear. CDR1 and CDR2 from the germline V gene are SGHDN and FVKESK. This CDR3 contains 16 residues. Trimming took off 1 base at V and 4 bases at J, with 16 bases between the two ends. CDR3 DNA sequence: TGTGCCAGCAGCCAAGGCGGAGGGAGAGGAAGCACTGAAGCTTTCTTT. Its protein product is CASSQGGGRGSTEAFF.

The rearrangement joins TRBV4-1 to TRBJ2-7; TRBD1 agrees at 8 bases. Germline-derived CDR1 and CDR2 are MGHRA and YSYEKL. CDR3 length: 16 amino acids. Trimming took 2 bases from V and 3 from J; bases not matched to a gene: 9. CDR3 region: CASSQFPGQVLYEQYF. The CDR3 region has the DNA TGCGCCAGCAGCCAATTCCCGGGACAGGTACTCTACGAGCAGTACTTC.

This chain uses TRBV5-1 with TRBJ2-7, with D possibly being TRBD1 or TRBD2 (5 bases each). The CDR3 spans 15 residues. Per the germline V gene, CDR1 is SGHRS and CDR2 is YFSETQ. The V gene lost 4 bases and the J gene lost 2 bases, with 16 bases spanning the gap. This CDR3 reads CASSPTGTATYEQYF. The CDR3 region has the DNA TGCGCCAGCAGCCCAACCGGGACGGCAACCTACGAGCAGTACTTC. The whole variable domain, remainder taken from reference TRBV5-1 and TRBJ2-7, is KAGVTQTPRYLIKTRGQQVTLSCSPISGHRSVSWYQQTPGQGLQFLFEYFSETQRNKGNFPGRFSGRQFSNSRSEMNVSTLELGDSALYLCASSPTGTATYEQYFGPGTRLTVT.

V gene TRBV5-6 combines with J gene TRBJ1-1; no firm D call. The CDR3 is 16 amino acids. In germline, CDR1 is SGHDT, CDR2 YYEEEE. The V end lost 2 bases, the J end lost 0 bases, and 14 bases lay between the germline ends. CDR3 region: CASSFRKDLMNTEAFF. For the CDR3, the DNA is TGTGCCAGCAGCTTTCGTAAGGATCTAATGAACACTGAAGCTTTCTTT.

J is TRBJ1-3 and V is TRBV28; a weak D match, TRBD1 (6 bases). CDR3 length equals 15 residues. The V gene lost 0 bases and the J gene lost 3 bases, with 9 bases spanning the gap. Germline loops: CDR1 MDHEN, CDR2 SYDVKM. CDR3 sequence reads: CASSLWDRDGNTIYF. The CDR3 region has the DNA TGTGCCAGCAGTTTATGGGACAGAGATGGAAACACCATATATTTT.

The chain's CDR3 is CASRLELFADTQYF. CDR3 nucleotide sequence: TGTGCAAGTCGCTTAGAATTATTCGCAGATACGCAGTATTTT. The gene calls are TRBV12-2 and TRBJ2-3; no check of the table's D call, TRBD2, against the DNA was made. TRBV12-2 is shown as a pseudogene. The CDR3 runs 14 residues.

The chain uses TRBV27 and TRBJ1-1; D perhaps matches TRBD1 (6 bases). The ends were cut back, 8 bases at V and 6 bases at J, with 28 bases in the middle. This CDR3 contains 17 residues. Germline-derived CDR1 and CDR2 are MNHEY and SMNVEV (reference sequence). The CDR3 nucleotides are TGTGCCAGCCGATCAGGTATAGGGGGGGGCTCAGAACCTGAAGCTTTCTTT. As protein: CASRSGIGGGSEPEAFF.

This clone appeared a few times. The chain couples TRBV7-8 to TRBJ2-5; D not resolved. Between the trimmed V and J ends, which lost 2 bases and 2 bases, there was a span of 6 bases. The germline gives CDR1 SGHVS, CDR2 FQNEAQ. The CDR3 loop spans 13 amino acids. The DNA for the CDR3 is TGTGCCAGCAGCTTAAACAGACAAGAGACCCAGTACTTC. Translated: CASSLNRQETQYF.

The V and J genes are TRBV19 and TRBJ2-7, with D uncertain. The ends were cut back, 4 bases at V and 0 bases at J, with 10 bases in the middle. Germline V gene lookup returns CDR1 LNHDA and CDR2 SQIVND (reference sequence). The CDR3 runs 14 residues. The CDR3 region has the DNA TGTGCCAGTAGTAGAGTCGGTTTCTCCTACGAGCAGTACTTC. Its translation is CASSRVGFSYEQYF.

This chain links TRBV7-2 with TRBJ1-6; 9 bases match TRBD1. Unmatched junction bases numbered 6, after V lost 5 bases and J lost 7 bases. The CDR3 is 15 amino acids. Germline CDR1 reads SGHTA; CDR2 reads FQGNSA. CDR3 in DNA: TGTGCCAGCAGCCTCGGACAGGGGTGGAATTCACCCCTCCACTTT. Translating it yields CASSLGQGWNSPLHF.

The CDR3: CASSYSGTKITQYF. For the CDR3, the DNA is TGTGCCAGCAGTTACTCTGGGACCAAGATTACCCAGTACTTC. This chain connects TRBV6-6 to TRBJ2-5; D could derive from TRBD1 or TRBD2 (5 bases each). This CDR3 region has 14 residues. Looked up from germline, CDR1 is MNHNY and CDR2 is SVGAGI (reference sequence). Trimming removed 0 bases at V and 8 bases at J, with 13 bases between.

This clone was observed a single time. V usage is TRBV28 and J usage is TRBJ2-2, with 7 bases identical to TRBD1. V lost 6 bases to trimming and J lost 4 bases; unmatched junction nucleotides: 11. From germline, CDR1 is MDHEN and CDR2 SYDVKM. This CDR3 has 16 residues. CDR3: CASSGEGARITGELFF. CDR3 DNA: TGTGCCAGCAGCGGCGAGGGGGCGCGAATCACCGGGGAGCTGTTTTTT. The full variable domain, its missing parts supplied by reference TRBV28 and TRBJ2-2, is DVKVTQSSRYLVKRTGEKVFLECVQDMDHENMFWYRQDPGLGLRLIYFSYDVKMKEKGDIPEGYSVSREKKERFSLILESASTNQTSMYLCASSGEGARITGELFFGEGSRLTVL.

The gene calls are TRBV19 and TRBJ1-2; 10 bases are shared with TRBD1. Trimming cost V 8 bases and J 4 bases; bases outside gene matches: 10. Germline CDR1 reads LNHDA; CDR2 reads SQIVND (reference sequence). The CDR3 length is 15 residues. The CDR3: CASLPGDRGFYGYTF. DNA for the CDR3: TGTGCCAGTCTCCCTGGGGACAGGGGTTTCTATGGCTACACCTTC.

The J gene is TRBJ2-2, the V gene TRBV11-3; 11 nucleotides align to TRBD1. The CDR3 totals 15 residues. V trimming: 4 bases; J trimming: 7 bases; junction bases outside the gene matches: 5. Germline CDR1 SGHNT, CDR2 YENEEA. CDR3 loop: CASSSGQGAVGELFF. DNA of the CDR3: TGTGCCAGCAGCTCCGGACAGGGGGCGGTCGGGGAGCTGTTTTTT.

This clone was recorded a few times. The J gene is TRBJ1-1, the V gene TRBV19; 10 bases fit TRBD1. Trimming cost V 5 bases and J 1 base; bases outside gene matches: 1. Germline assignment: CDR1 LNHDA and CDR2 SQIVND (reference sequence). The CDR3 consists of 14 residues. CDR3 DNA sequence: TGTGCCAGTAGTTGGACAGGGGGGAACACTGAAGCTTTCTTT. It codes for CASSWTGGNTEAFF.

The gene calls are TRBV3-1 (or the pseudogene TRBV3-2) and TRBJ2-5; D is undetermined. The CDR3 totals 21 residues. Germline CDR1 is LGHDT and CDR2 is YNNKEL (reference sequence). Trimming removed 1 base at V and 2 bases at J, with 29 bases between. CDR3 DNA sequence: TGTGCCAGCAGCCAAGTGTTTGCTGGGATCATTCCACAACTTCAACAAGAGACCCAGTACTTC. This codes for CASSQVFAGIIPQLQQETQYF.

Only one count was recorded for this clone. This chain joins TRBV3-1 (or the pseudogene TRBV3-2) and TRBJ2-1; weak D call: TRBD1 (6 bases). V shed 4 bases and J shed 2 bases, with 12 bases lying between them. This CDR3 has 15 residues. CDR1 and CDR2 from the germline V gene are LGHDT and YNNKEL (reference sequence). The CDR3 reads CASSRDRTPYNEQFF. The DNA of the CDR3 is TGTGCCAGCAGCCGTGACAGGACCCCCTACAATGAGCAGTTCTTC.